This T cell receptor beta chain is from a study of cytomegalovirus exposure and HLA in healthy donors. The study's findings and limits: HLA restriction was apparent for most CMV-associated TCR beta chains in a later analysis. For presence/absence analyses, sequencing depth was assumed to be roughly uniform across donors. A later analysis showed TCR association rates differing by HLA locus, peaking at DRB1 and lowest at HLA-C.

Germline values: CDR1 SGHDN, CDR2 FVKESK. V was pared by 8 bases and J by 8 bases, with 5 bases of the junction left unmatched. This CDR3 contains 11 residues. With respect to this clone: Antigen unknown.

PCR primers comprised 60 Vbeta and 13 Jbeta primers. TCRdb's table, derived via immunoSEQ multiplex PCR, lists solely in-frame clones and lacks some. The sample consists of approximately 240,000 clones, roughly 90% of them appearing once. The chain carries TRBV14 and TRBJ1-1, with 7 bases that match TRBD1. The material sequenced was PBMCs. The TCR sequence derives from a woman between 18 and 29 years old in good health and CMV-seronegative. The CDR3 reads CASGTVLEAFF. CDR3 nucleotides: TGTGCCAGCGGGACAGTGCTGGAAGCTTTCTTT.